Sequencing of this T cell receptor beta chain was carried out in a study of blood T cell repertoires in COVID-19. In germline, CDR1 is PRHDT, CDR2 FYEKMQ (reference sequence). This CDR3 comprises 16 residues. Unmatched junction bases numbered 7, after V lost 2 bases and J lost 4 bases. Original data processing: Cell counts per sample came from amplifying reference gene primers. Data came from immunoSEQ multiplex PCR; TCRdb stores just in-frame clones and leaves some out. Clone size and the V and J calls come from that table; the DNA yielded D and trimming. The sample records over 60,000 clones, under 90% being singletons.

Specimen: peripheral blood. This TCR derives from a man in his fifties with COVID-19, enrolled during active disease. This chain joins TRBV13 and TRBJ2-3, with TRBD2 matching over 9 bases. The CDR3 here is CASSLRIQRGADTQYF. CDR3 in DNA: TGTGCCAGCAGCTTAAGGATCCAGCGGGGGGCAGATACGCAGTATTTT.